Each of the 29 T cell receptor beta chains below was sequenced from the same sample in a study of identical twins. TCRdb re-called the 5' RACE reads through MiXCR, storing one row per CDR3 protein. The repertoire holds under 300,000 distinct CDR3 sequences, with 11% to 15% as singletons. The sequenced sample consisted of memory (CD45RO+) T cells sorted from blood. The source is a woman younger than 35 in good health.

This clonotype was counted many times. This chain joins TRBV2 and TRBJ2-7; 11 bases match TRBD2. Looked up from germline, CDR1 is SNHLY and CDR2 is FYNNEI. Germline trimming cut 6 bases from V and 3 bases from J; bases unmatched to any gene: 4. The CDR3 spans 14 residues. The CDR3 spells CASRATSGGYEQYF. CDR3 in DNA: TGTGCCAGCAGGGCTACTAGCGGGGGCTACGAGCAGTACTTC.

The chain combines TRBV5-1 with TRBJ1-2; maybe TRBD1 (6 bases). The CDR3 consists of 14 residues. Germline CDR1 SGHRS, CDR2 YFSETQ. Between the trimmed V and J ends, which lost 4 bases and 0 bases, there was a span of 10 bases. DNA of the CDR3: TGCGCCAGCAGCCCGGGACACGCTAACTATGGCTACACCTTC. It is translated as CASSPGHANYGYTF.

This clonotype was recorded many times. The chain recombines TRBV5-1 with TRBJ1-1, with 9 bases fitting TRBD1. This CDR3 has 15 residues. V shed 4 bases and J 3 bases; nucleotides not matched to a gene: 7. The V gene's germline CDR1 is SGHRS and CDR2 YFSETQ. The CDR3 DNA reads TGCGCCAGCAGCCCAGGGGGACAGGGTCACACTGAAGCTTTCTTT. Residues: CASSPGGQGHTEAFF.

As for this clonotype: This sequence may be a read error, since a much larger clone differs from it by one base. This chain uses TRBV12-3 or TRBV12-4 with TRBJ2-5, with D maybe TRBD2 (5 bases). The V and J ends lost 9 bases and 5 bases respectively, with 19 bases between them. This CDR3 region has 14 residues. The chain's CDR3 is CASSTGYEVETQYF. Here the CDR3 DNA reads TGTGCCAGTAGCACGGGGTATGAGGTTGAGACCCAGTACTTC.

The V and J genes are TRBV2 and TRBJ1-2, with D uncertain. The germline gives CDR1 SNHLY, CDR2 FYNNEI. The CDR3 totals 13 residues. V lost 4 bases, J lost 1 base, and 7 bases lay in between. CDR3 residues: CASSVQNNYGYTF. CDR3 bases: TGTGCCAGCAGTGTTCAGAATAACTATGGCTACACCTTC.

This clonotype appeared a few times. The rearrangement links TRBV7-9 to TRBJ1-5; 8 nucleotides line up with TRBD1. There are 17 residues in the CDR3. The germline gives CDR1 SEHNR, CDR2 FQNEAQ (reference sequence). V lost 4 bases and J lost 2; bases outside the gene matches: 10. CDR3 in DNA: TGTGCCAGCAGCTACGGACAGGGCTTGATGGGCAATCAGCCCCAGCATTTT. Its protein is CASSYGQGLMGNQPQHF. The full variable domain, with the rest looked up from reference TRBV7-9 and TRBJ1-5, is DTGVSQNPRHKITKRGQNVTFRCDPISEHNRLYWYRQTLGQGPEFLTYFQNEAQLEKSRLLSDRFSAERPKGSFSTLEIQRTEQGDSAMYLCASSYGQGLMGNQPQHFGDGTRLSIL.

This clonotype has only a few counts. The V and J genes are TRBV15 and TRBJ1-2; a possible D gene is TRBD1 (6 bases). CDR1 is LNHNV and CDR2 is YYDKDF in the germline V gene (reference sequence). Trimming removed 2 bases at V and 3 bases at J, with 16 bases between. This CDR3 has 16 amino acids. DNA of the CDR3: TGTGCCACCAGCAGATTAGGACAGACCCAGTACTATGGCTACACCTTC. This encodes CATSRLGQTQYYGYTF.

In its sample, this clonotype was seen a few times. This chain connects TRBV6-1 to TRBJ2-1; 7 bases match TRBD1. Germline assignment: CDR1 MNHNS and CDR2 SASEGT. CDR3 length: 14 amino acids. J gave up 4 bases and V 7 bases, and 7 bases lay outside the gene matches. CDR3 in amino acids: CASKGASQYNEQFF. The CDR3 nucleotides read TGTGCCAGCAAGGGGGCTAGCCAGTACAATGAGCAGTTCTTC.

The CDR3 here is CSAADRGRRSNTGELFF. The CDR3 nucleotides read TGCAGTGCGGCGGACCGGGGCCGACGATCGAACACCGGGGAGCTGTTTTTT. V and J are TRBV20-1 and TRBJ2-2; the D gene could be TRBD1 or TRBD2 (5 bases each). This CDR3 spans 17 amino acids. CDR1 DFQATT and CDR2 SNEGSKA come from the germline V gene (reference sequence). The V and J ends lost 6 bases and 0 bases respectively, with 20 bases between them.

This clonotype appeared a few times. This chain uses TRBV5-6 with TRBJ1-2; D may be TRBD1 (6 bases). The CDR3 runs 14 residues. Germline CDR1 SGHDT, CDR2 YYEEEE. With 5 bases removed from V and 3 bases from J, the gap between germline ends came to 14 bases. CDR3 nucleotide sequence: TGTGCCAGCAGAAATCTCAGGGGTGACTATGGCTACACCTTC. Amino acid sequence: CASRNLRGDYGYTF.

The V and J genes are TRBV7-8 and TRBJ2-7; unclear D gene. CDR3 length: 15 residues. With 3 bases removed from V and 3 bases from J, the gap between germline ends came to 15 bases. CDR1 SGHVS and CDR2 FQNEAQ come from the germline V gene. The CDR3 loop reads CASSLSPSGNYEQYF. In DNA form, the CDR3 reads TGTGCCAGCAGCTTGAGCCCAAGTGGCAACTACGAGCAGTACTTC.

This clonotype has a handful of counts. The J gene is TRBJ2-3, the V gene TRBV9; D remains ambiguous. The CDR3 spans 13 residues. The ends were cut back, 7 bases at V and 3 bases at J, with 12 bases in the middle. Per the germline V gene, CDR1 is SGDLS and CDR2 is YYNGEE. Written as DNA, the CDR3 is TGTGCCAGCTCAATGCGGCCGACAGATACGCAGTATTTT. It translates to CASSMRPTDTQYF.

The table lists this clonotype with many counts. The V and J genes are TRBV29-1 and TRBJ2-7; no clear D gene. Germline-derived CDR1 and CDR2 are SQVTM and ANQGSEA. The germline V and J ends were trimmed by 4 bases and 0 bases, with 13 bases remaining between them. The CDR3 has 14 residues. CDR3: CSVASSGSSYEQYF. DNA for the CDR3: TGCAGCGTTGCATCCTCTGGAAGCTCCTACGAGCAGTACTTC.

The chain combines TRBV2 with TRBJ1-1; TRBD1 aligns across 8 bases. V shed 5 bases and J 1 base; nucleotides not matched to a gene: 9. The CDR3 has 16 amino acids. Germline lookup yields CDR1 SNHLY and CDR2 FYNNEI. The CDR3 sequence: CASSPGQGRGNTEAFF. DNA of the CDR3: TGTGCCAGCAGTCCCGGACAGGGCCGGGGGAACACTGAAGCTTTCTTT.

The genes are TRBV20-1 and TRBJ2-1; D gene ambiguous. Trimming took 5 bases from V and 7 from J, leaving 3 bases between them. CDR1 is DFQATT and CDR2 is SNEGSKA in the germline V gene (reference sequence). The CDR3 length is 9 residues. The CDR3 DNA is TGCAGTGCTGGAAATGAGCAGTTCTTC. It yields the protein CSAGNEQFF.

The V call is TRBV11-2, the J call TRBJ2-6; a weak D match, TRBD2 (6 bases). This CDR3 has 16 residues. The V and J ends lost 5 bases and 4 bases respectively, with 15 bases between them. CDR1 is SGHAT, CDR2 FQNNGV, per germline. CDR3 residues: CASSPDSAGGANVLTF. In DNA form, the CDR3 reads TGTGCCAGCAGCCCGGACTCCGCGGGGGGGGCCAACGTCCTGACTTTC.

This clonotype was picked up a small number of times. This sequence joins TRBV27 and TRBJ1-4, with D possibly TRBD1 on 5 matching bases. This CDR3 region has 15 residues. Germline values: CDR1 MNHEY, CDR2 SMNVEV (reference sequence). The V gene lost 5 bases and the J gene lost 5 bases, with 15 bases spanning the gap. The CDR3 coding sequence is TGTGCCAGCAGTCCCTTCCGGGACTGGAATGAAAAACTGTTTTTT. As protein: CASSPFRDWNEKLFF.

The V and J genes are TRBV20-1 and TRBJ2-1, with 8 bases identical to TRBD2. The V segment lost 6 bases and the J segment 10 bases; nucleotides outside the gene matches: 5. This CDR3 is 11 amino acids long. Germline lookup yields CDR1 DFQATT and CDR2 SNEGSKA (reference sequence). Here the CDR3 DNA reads TGCAGTGCCAGGACTAGCTGGGAGCAGTTCTTC. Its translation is CSARTSWEQFF.

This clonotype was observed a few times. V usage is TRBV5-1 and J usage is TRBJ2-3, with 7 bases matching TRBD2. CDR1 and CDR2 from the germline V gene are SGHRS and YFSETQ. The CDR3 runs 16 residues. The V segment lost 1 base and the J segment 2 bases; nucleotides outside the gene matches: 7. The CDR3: CASSLYASGNTDTQYF. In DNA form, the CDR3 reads TGCGCCAGCAGCTTGTATGCTAGCGGCAACACAGATACGCAGTATTTT.

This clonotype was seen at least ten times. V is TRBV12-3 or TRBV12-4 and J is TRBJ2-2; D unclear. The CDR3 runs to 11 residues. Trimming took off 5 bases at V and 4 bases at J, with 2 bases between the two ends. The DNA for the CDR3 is TGTGCCAGCAGTGGCACCGGGGAGCTGTTTTTT. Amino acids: CASSGTGELFF.

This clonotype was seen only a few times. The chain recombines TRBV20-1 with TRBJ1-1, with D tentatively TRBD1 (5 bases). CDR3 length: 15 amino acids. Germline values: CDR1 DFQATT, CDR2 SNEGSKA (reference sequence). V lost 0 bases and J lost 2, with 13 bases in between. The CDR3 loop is CSARDIGTTNTEAFF. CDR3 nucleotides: TGCAGTGCTAGAGATATCGGGACGACTAACACTGAAGCTTTCTTT.

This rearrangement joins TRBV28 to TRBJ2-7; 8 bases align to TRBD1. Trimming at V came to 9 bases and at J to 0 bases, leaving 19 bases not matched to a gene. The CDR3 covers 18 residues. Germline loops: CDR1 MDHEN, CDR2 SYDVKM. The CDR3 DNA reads TGTGCCAGGGGCTTCGGGTTTCTCTGCAGGGGGCGCTCCTACGAGCAGTACTTC. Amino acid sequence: CARGFGFLCRGRSYEQYF.

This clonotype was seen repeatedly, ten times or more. The CDR3 coding sequence is TGTGCCACCGGCGGGACGGAAAGTTACGAGCAGTACTTC. As protein: CATGGTESYEQYF. The chain carries TRBV10-3 and TRBJ2-7; TRBD2 is a possible D gene (6 bases). V gave up 10 bases and J gave up 4 bases, with 17 bases separating them. The CDR3 is made up of 13 amino acids. CDR1 and CDR2 from the germline V gene are ENHRY and SYGVKD.

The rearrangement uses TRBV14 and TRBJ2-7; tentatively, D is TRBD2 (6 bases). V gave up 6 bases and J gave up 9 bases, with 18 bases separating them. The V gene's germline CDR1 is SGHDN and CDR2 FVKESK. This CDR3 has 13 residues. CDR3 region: CASSPDRGLSQYF. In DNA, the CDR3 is TGTGCCAGCAGTCCTGATAGGGGACTCTCGCAGTACTTC.

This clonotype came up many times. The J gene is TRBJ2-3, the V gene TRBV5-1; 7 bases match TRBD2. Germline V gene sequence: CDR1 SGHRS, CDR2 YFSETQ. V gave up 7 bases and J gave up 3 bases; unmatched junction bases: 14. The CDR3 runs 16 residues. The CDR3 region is CASDFGGSRYTDTQYF. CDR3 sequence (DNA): TGCGCCAGCGACTTCGGGGGGTCACGTTATACAGATACGCAGTATTTT.

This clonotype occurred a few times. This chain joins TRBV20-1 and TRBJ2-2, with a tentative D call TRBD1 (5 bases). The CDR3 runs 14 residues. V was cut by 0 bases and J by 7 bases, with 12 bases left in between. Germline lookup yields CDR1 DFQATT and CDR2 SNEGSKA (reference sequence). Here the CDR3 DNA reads TGCAGTGCTAGAGATCCAGGGCGAGGCGGGGAGCTGTTTTTT. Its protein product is CSARDPGRGGELFF.

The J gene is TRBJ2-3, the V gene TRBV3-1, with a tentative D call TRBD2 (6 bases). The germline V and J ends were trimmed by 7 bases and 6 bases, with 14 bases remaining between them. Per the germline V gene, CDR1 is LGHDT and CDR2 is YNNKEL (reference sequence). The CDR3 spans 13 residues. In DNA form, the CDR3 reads TGTGCCAGCATCTCACTAGCTGGGGATACGCAGTATTTT. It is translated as CASISLAGDTQYF.

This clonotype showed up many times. In nucleotides, the CDR3 is TGTGCCAGCATGGTGAGGGTGTATGGCTACACCTTC. This codes for CASMVRVYGYTF. The chain recombines TRBV6-6 with TRBJ1-2; D unclear. Germline values: CDR1 MNHNY, CDR2 SVGAGI (reference sequence). Between the trimmed V and J ends, which lost 7 bases and 5 bases, there was a span of 11 bases. CDR3 size: 12 residues.

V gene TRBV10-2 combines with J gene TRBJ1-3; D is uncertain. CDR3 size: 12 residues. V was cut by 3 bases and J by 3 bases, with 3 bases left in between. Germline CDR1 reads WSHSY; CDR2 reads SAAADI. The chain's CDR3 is CASSEFGNTIYF. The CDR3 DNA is TGCGCCAGCAGTGAATTTGGAAACACCATATATTTT.